The 31 T cell receptor beta chains given below trace back to one sample, sequenced in a study of Graves' ophthalmopathy and Graves' hyperthyroidism (dated by TCRdb to 2016 to 2019). Sequencing was carried out with an Illumina HiSeq 2000. For repertoire sequencing, TCR beta CDR3 regions were amplified from RNA transcripts. HTBI primers and the Qiagen OneStep RT-PCR kit were used in a first-round RT-PCR, which was followed by a second-round multiplex PCR, size selection and purification. The public reads were reanalyzed by TCRdb: fastp trimming at Q25, MiXCR alignment, in-frame beta chains only. When rows share a CDR3 protein, they turn into one entry using the most common DNA and genes. A total of hundreds of thousands of distinct CDR3 sequences appear in this sample, 22% of them only once. The top ten clonotypes cover approximately 6.5% of the sample. The sequenced sample was peripheral blood. These receptors came from a woman under 30 with stable Graves' hyperthyroidism. Some clones in this sample may be carry-over from other donors' samples. Donor details come from another sample of the same person, matched by shared clones.

This clonotype came up many times. V usage is TRBV29-1 and J usage is TRBJ1-1; D is unclear. The germline V and J ends were trimmed by 4 bases and 1 base, with 4 bases remaining between them. Germline-derived CDR1 and CDR2 are SQVTM and ANQGSEA. CDR3 length equals 11 residues. The DNA of the CDR3 is TGCAGCGTTGTTACGAACACTGAAGCTTTCTTT. It encodes CSVVTNTEAFF.

In the case of this clonotype: Being one base from a much bigger clone, this may be a read error. This chain links TRBV6-1 with TRBJ2-6; D is unresolved. V gave up 5 bases and J gave up 7 bases, with 18 bases separating them. The CDR3 extends over 16 amino acids. The germline CDR1 and CDR2 sequences are MNHNS and SASEGT. The CDR3 DNA follows: TGTGCCAGCAGTACCAATACACCGTCTAGAGCCAACGTCCTGACTTTC. This translates into CASSTNTPSRANVLTF.

There are many counts of this clonotype. The V call is TRBV6-1, the J call TRBJ2-7; D could derive from TRBD1 or TRBD2 (5 bases each). Germline V CDR1 and CDR2: MNHNS, SASEGT. Trimming removed 3 bases at V and 3 bases at J, with 9 bases between. The CDR3 is 13 residues long. CDR3 protein: CASSDGTNYEQYF. The CDR3 DNA reads TGTGCCAGCAGTGACGGGACGAACTACGAGCAGTACTTC.

Worth noting for this clonotype: At one boundary the junction diverges from the germline segment, which might be a read error. The chain uses TRBV12-3 or TRBV12-4 and TRBJ1-2, with 7 bases aligning to TRBD1. This CDR3 is built from 15 residues. The CDR3 region is CATSDPGQPNYGYTF. For the CDR3, the DNA is TGTGCCACCAGTGACCCGGGACAGCCTAACTATGGCTACACCTTC.

This clonotype was counted ten times or more. The chain links TRBV2 to TRBJ1-6; 7 nucleotides line up with TRBD1. V gave up 6 bases and J gave up 0 bases; unmatched junction bases: 5. The V gene's germline CDR1 is SNHLY and CDR2 FYNNEI. There are 16 residues in the CDR3. The CDR3 DNA reads as TGTGCCAGCAGATACAGGGGCAGCTCCTATAATTCACCCCTCCACTTT. This codes for CASRYRGSSYNSPLHF. Complete variable domain (other parts from reference TRBV2 and TRBJ1-6): EPEVTQTPSHQVTQMGQEVILRCVPISNHLYFYWYRQILGQKVEFLVSFYNNEISEKSEIFDDQFSVERPDGSNFTLKIRSTKLEDSAMYFCASRYRGSSYNSPLHFGNGTRLTVT.

The chain joins TRBV29-1 to TRBJ2-7; the D gene could be TRBD1 or TRBD2 (5 bases each). Germline V lookup: CDR1 SQVTM, CDR2 ANQGSEA. The CDR3 length is 17 residues. V lost 4 bases and J lost 0, with 22 bases in between. CDR3 amino acids: CSVVLLWDGASSYEQYF. The CDR3 region has the DNA TGCAGCGTTGTTCTGCTCTGGGACGGCGCGAGCTCCTACGAGCAGTACTTC.

This clonotype was recorded at least ten times. The chain carries TRBV6-1 and TRBJ1-2, with D maybe TRBD1 (6 bases). The germline V and J ends were trimmed by 7 bases and 3 bases, with 12 bases remaining between them. CDR3 length: 13 residues. CDR1 and CDR2 (germline): MNHNS, SASEGT. The DNA of the CDR3 is TGTGCCAGCACCGAGGACAGCTACTATGGCTACACCTTC. Encoded protein: CASTEDSYYGYTF.

Points on this clonotype: A clone one base away is much larger, so this may be a read error. This chain joins TRBV30 and TRBJ2-7, with D perhaps TRBD1 (5 bases). In germline, CDR1 is GTSNPN, CDR2 SVGIG (reference sequence). This CDR3 comprises 15 residues. This CDR3 is CAWSVNRPTPYVQYF. CDR3 nucleotides: TGTGCCTGGAGTGTAAACAGGCCTACCCCCTACGTGCAGTACTTC.

V and J are TRBV6-4 and TRBJ1-2, with D unresolved. Germline CDR1 reads MRHNA; CDR2 reads SNTAGT. Deletions cut 8 bases from V and 8 bases from J, with 12 bases between. There are 11 residues in the CDR3. CDR3 nucleotides: TGTGCCAGCTCGAGTTATTTGGGCTACACCTTC. It encodes CASSSYLGYTF.

Many counts were recorded for this clonotype. The rearrangement links TRBV6-5 to TRBJ1-5, with TRBD1 matching 7 bases. The CDR3 is made up of 16 amino acids. The J segment lost 0 bases and the V segment lost 4 bases, leaving 6 bases of the junction unmatched. Looked up from germline, CDR1 is MNHEY and CDR2 is SVGAGI. This CDR3 is CASSSSGQYSNQPQHF. In DNA, the CDR3 is TGTGCCAGCAGTTCCTCGGGACAGTATAGCAATCAGCCCCAGCATTTT.

Remarks on this clonotype: Given the absence of the conserved phenylalanine or tryptophan at the CDR3 end, a read error is likely. The rearrangement links TRBV2 to TRBJ2-2; D uncertain. CDR3 size: 13 residues. Germline V gene sequence: CDR1 SNHLY, CDR2 FYNNEI. V was cut by 6 bases and J by 1 base, with 6 bases left in between. The CDR3 protein is CASRKENTGELFL. The CDR3 DNA follows: TGTGCCAGCAGAAAGGAGAACACCGGGGAGCTGTTTTTG.

The sample holds a few counts of this clonotype. The rearrangement uses TRBV28 and TRBJ2-7; D possibly uses TRBD1 or TRBD2 (5 bases each). Per the germline V gene, CDR1 is MDHEN and CDR2 is SYDVKM. Deletions cut 4 bases from V and 12 bases from J, with 13 bases between. The CDR3 extends over 11 amino acids. CDR3 DNA sequence: TGTGCCAGCAGTTGGGGGAAGGGGCGGTACTTC. Protein product: CASSWGKGRYF.

The chain recombines TRBV5-1 with TRBJ1-1, with 10 bases that match TRBD1. CDR1 is SGHRS, CDR2 YFSETQ, per germline. The CDR3 contains 18 residues. V lost 0 bases and J lost 3; bases outside the gene matches: 11. The CDR3 protein is CASSLGLRDRGSDTEAFF. In nucleotides, the CDR3 is TGCGCCAGCAGCTTGGGTCTCCGGGACAGGGGATCGGACACTGAAGCTTTCTTT. Using reference TRBV5-1 and TRBJ1-1 for the parts outside the CDR3, the full variable domain is KAGVTQTPRYLIKTRGQQVTLSCSPISGHRSVSWYQQTPGQGLQFLFEYFSETQRNKGNFPGRFSGRQFSNSRSEMNVSTLELGDSALYLCASSLGLRDRGSDTEAFFGQGTRLTVV.

The chain links TRBV5-1 to TRBJ2-7; D is unresolved. Looked up from germline, CDR1 is SGHRS and CDR2 is YFSETQ. The CDR3 consists of 11 residues. Trimming took off 7 bases at V and 4 bases at J, with 9 bases between the two ends. CDR3 protein: CASRGVYEQYF. CDR3 bases: TGCGCCAGCCGTGGTGTTTACGAGCAGTACTTC.

This clonotype occurred many times. This chain links TRBV9 with TRBJ2-7; 9 bases align to TRBD1. V was clipped by 4 bases and J by 4 bases; unmatched bases: 9. CDR1 is SGDLS and CDR2 is YYNGEE in the germline V gene. The CDR3 covers 15 residues. This CDR3 is CASSNRQGGRYEQYF. CDR3 bases: TGTGCCAGCAGCAACCGACAGGGGGGGAGGTACGAGCAGTACTTC.

This clonotype has ten or more counts. The chain carries TRBV10-3 and TRBJ1-5; 7 bases align to TRBD1. CDR3 length equals 13 residues. Germline-derived CDR1 and CDR2 are ENHRY and SYGVKD. V lost 6 bases and J lost 5; bases outside the gene matches: 4. CDR3 loop: CAIRDTGDQPQHF. CDR3 nucleotide sequence: TGTGCCATCAGGGACACAGGGGATCAGCCCCAGCATTTT.

This chain links TRBV3-1 with TRBJ2-7; D possibly corresponds to TRBD1 (6 bases). Between the trimmed V and J ends, which lost 0 bases and 6 bases, there was a span of 18 bases. CDR1 is LGHDT, CDR2 YNNKEL, per germline (reference sequence). There are 16 residues in the CDR3. The CDR3 sequence is CASSQDHGTSNREQYF. The DNA for the CDR3 is TGTGCCAGCAGCCAAGATCACGGGACATCAAATCGCGAGCAGTACTTC.

V is TRBV6-1 and J is TRBJ1-5, with unresolved D. Trimming removed 2 bases from V and 6 bases from J, with 11 bases in between. The CDR3 spans 14 residues. Germline values: CDR1 MNHNS, CDR2 SASEGT. CDR3 bases: TGTGCCAGCAGTGAAATAGATGCTGGTCAGCCCCAGCATTTT. Residues: CASSEIDAGQPQHF.

This clonotype showed up just a few times. The V call is TRBV7-9, the J call TRBJ2-7; TRBD1 agrees at 8 bases. The CDR3 length is 15 residues. Per germline, CDR1 SEHNR and CDR2 FQNEAQ (reference sequence). V lost 1 base to trimming and J lost 5 bases; unmatched junction nucleotides: 7. The CDR3 DNA reads TGTGCCAGCAGCTTAGACAGGGGGATAACGGACGAGCAGTACTTC. Translated: CASSLDRGITDEQYF.

A note on this clonotype: The conserved closing phenylalanine or tryptophan is absent in this CDR3, likely reflecting a read error. V is TRBV19 and J is TRBJ2-7; D call uncertain. Germline V gives CDR1 LNHDA, CDR2 SQIVND (reference sequence). Deletions cut 1 base from V and 0 bases from J, with 16 bases between. There are 17 residues in the CDR3. The CDR3 DNA reads as TGTGCCAGTAGTATAGCCATGGACGGTATTAGCTCCTACGAGCAGTACTCC. Translated, it gives CASSIAMDGISSYEQYS.

This clonotype was seen repeatedly, ten times or more. V usage is TRBV18 and J usage is TRBJ1-1, with 7 bases lining up with TRBD1. Per the germline V gene, CDR1 is KGHSH and CDR2 is LQKENI. The trim removed 3 bases at V and 7 bases at J, leaving 5 bases unmatched. The CDR3 spans 13 residues. The CDR3 region has the DNA TGTGCCAGCTCACCCAACAGGGGTAATGAAGCTTTCTTT. Protein: CASSPNRGNEAFF.

This clonotype was seen a handful of times. The rearrangement joins TRBV19 to TRBJ2-2; the match to TRBD2 covers 7 bases. From germline, CDR1 is LNHDA and CDR2 SQIVND (reference sequence). The J segment lost 5 bases and the V segment lost 7 bases, leaving 7 bases of the junction unmatched. The CDR3 is made up of 14 amino acids. CDR3 in DNA: TGTGCCAGTACGAGTCGGGGAGGGACCGGGGAGCTGTTTTTT. It translates to CASTSRGGTGELFF.

As DNA, the CDR3 is TGTGCCAGCTCACCCGCAACAGGGGGGAACCAGCCCCAGCATTTT. It specifies CASSPATGGNQPQHF. The V and J genes are TRBV18 and TRBJ1-5; the match to TRBD1 covers 8 bases. V dropped 3 bases and J dropped 7; count of bases not matched to a gene: 8. The V gene's germline CDR1 is KGHSH and CDR2 LQKENI. The CDR3 has 15 residues.

This clonotype was recorded many times. The V gene is TRBV20-1, the J gene TRBJ1-5; 10 bases agree with TRBD1. The CDR3 has 14 amino acids. The ends lost 6 bases at V and 4 bases at J; junction bases unmatched: 6. The germline V gene encodes CDR1 DFQATT and CDR2 SNEGSKA (reference sequence). The CDR3 loop reads CSAETGGVNQPQHF. In DNA, the CDR3 is TGCAGTGCGGAGACAGGGGGCGTAAATCAGCCCCAGCATTTT.

This clonotype was observed many times. The chain recombines TRBV12-3 or TRBV12-4 with TRBJ1-5; 8 bases are a match to TRBD1. V gave up 7 bases and J gave up 0 bases; unmatched junction bases: 5. The CDR3 consists of 15 residues. CDR3 sequence (DNA): TGTGCCAGCACTCAACAGGGGGGTAGCAATCAGCCCCAGCATTTT. It specifies CASTQQGGSNQPQHF.

Turning to this clonotype: At one of its ends the junction is not consistent with the germline gene, which may arise from a read error. This sequence joins TRBV27 and TRBJ2-7; 8 bases fit TRBD1. Germline V gene sequence: CDR1 MNHEY, CDR2 SMNVEV (reference sequence). The CDR3 has 13 residues. The CDR3 spells CASSLGTGYERYF. CDR3 sequence (DNA): TGTGCCAGCAGCTTGGGGACAGGCTACGAGCGGTACTTC.

The CDR3 bases are TGTGCCAGCAGCGTAGCTGACAGTTATAACTATGGCTACACCTTC. Residues: CASSVADSYNYGYTF. The V gene is TRBV9, the J gene TRBJ1-2; TRBD1 might be the D (5 bases). This CDR3 spans 15 amino acids. The germline CDR1 and CDR2 sequences are SGDLS and YYNGEE. V was shortened by 0 bases and J by 1 base, with 10 bases between the two germline ends.

There are many counts of this clonotype. The chain joins TRBV5-1 to TRBJ2-7; 12 positions match TRBD2. The CDR3 has 19 residues. Germline values: CDR1 SGHRS, CDR2 YFSETQ. Trimming cost V 4 bases and J 0 bases; bases outside gene matches: 14. The CDR3 reads CASSDSTGTSGPSSYEQYF. The DNA of the CDR3 is TGCGCCAGCAGCGATTCGACCGGGACTAGCGGGCCGAGCTCCTACGAGCAGTACTTC.

Ten or more counts support this clonotype. The chain recombines TRBV10-3 with TRBJ2-7; 8 bases agree with TRBD2. Unmatched junction bases numbered 4, after V lost 6 bases and J lost 3 bases. Germline V CDR1 and CDR2: ENHRY, SYGVKD. CDR3 length: 13 residues. CDR3 nucleotides: TGTGCCATCAGCGGGACTAGAGTCTACGAGCAGTACTTC. Translation gives CAISGTRVYEQYF.

This clonotype has just one count. The rearrangement links TRBV20-1 to TRBJ2-7; TRBD2 matches 7 bases. This CDR3 is 15 amino acids long. CDR1 is DFQATT, CDR2 SNEGSKA, per germline (reference sequence). V lost 5 bases and J lost 0; bases outside the gene matches: 10. CDR3 nucleotide sequence: TGCAGTGCTTTTGCAAGCGGGGTTTCCTCCTACGAGCAGTACTTC. Encoded protein: CSAFASGVSSYEQYF.

The genes are TRBV5-1 and TRBJ1-2, with 10 bases matching TRBD1. The CDR3 consists of 15 residues. The junction had 6 bases not matched to a gene; V was cut back by 4 bases and J by 3 bases. Per the germline V gene, CDR1 is SGHRS and CDR2 is YFSETQ. The CDR3 loop is CASSARDRGDYGYTF. CDR3 nucleotides: TGCGCCAGCAGCGCACGGGACAGGGGTGACTATGGCTACACCTTC.